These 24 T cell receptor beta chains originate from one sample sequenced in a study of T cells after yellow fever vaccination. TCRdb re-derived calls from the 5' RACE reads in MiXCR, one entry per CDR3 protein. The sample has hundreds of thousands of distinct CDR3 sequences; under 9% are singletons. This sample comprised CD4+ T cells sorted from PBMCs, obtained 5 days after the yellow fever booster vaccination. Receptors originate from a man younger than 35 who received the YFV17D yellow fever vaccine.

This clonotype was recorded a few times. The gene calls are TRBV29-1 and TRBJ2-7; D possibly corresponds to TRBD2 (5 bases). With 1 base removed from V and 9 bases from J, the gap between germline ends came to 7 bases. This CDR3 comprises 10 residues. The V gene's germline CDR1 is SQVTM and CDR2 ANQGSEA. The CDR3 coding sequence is TGCAGCGTTGAAGGGACTGGGCAGTACGTC. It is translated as CSVEGTGQYV.

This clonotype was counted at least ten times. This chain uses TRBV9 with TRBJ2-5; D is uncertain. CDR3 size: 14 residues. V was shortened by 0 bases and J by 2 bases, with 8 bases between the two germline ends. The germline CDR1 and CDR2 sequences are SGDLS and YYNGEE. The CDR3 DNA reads TGTGCCAGCAGCGTAGGGGCACAACAAGAGACCCAGTACTTC. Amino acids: CASSVGAQQETQYF.

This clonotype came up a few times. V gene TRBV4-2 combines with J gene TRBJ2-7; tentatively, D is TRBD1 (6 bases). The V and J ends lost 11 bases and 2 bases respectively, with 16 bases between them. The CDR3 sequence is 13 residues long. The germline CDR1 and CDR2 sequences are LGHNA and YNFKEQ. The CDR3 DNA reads TGTGCCCCTAACCGGGACAAAGCCTACGAGCAGTACTTC. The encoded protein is CAPNRDKAYEQYF.

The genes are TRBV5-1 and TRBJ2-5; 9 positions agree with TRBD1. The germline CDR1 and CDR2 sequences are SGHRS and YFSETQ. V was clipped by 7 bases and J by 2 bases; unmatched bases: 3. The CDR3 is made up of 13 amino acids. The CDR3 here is CASSDRGQETQYF. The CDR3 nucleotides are TGCGCCAGCTCTGACAGGGGGCAAGAGACCCAGTACTTC.

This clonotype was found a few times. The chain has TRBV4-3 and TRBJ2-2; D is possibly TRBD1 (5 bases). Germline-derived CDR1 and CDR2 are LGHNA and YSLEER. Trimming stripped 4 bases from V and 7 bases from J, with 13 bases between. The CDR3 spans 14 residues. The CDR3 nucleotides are TGCGCCAGCAGCCCCAGGGTAGCTGACGGGGAGCTGTTTTTT. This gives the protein CASSPRVADGELFF.

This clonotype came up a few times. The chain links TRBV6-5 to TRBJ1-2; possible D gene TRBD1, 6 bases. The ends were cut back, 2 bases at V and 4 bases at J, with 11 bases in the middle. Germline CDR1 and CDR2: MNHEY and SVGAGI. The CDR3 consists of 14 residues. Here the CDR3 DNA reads TGTGCCAGCAGTTACGGGCAGGGGAGCTATGGCTACACCTTC. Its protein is CASSYGQGSYGYTF.

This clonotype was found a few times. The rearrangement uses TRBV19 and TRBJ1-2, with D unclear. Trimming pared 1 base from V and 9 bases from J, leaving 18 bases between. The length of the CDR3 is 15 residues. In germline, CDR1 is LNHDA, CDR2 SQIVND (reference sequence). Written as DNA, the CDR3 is TGTGCCAGTAGTATAGTTGGGCGGGATGCGAGAAGCTACACCTTC. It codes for CASSIVGRDARSYTF.

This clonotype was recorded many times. The CDR3 DNA follows: TGCGCCAGCAGCGGGGGAGAAGAGACCCAGTACTTC. It encodes CASSGGEETQYF. The chain links TRBV5-1 to TRBJ2-5; tentatively, D is TRBD1 or TRBD2 (5 bases each). Trimming took 4 bases from V and 3 from J, leaving 7 bases between them. Germline V gene data show CDR1 as SGHRS and CDR2 as YFSETQ. The CDR3 is 12 amino acids.

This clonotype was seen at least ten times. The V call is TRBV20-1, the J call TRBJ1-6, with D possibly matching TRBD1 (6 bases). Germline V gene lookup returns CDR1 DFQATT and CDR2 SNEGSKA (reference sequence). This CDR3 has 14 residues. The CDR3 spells CNPPPDRDNSPLHF. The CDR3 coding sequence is TGCAACCCGCCCCCGGACAGAGATAATTCACCCCTCCACTTT.

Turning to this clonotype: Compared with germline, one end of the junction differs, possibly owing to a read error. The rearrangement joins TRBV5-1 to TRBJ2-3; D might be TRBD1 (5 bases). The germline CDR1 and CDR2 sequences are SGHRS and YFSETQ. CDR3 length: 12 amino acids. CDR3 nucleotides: TGCGCCAGCAGGTTGGGAACAGGTACGCAGTATTTT. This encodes CASRLGTGTQYF.

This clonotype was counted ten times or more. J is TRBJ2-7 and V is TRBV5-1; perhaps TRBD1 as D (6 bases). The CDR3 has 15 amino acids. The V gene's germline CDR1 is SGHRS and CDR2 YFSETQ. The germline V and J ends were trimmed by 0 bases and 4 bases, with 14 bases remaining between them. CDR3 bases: TGCGCCAGCAGCTTGGAAGGGACATGGATTTACGAGCAGTACTTC. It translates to CASSLEGTWIYEQYF.

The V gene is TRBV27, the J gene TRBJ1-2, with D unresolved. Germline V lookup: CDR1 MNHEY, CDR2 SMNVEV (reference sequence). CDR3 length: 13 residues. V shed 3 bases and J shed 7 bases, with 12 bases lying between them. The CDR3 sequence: CASSLGRAGGYTF. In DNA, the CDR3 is TGTGCCAGCAGTTTGGGGAGGGCCGGTGGCTACACCTTC.

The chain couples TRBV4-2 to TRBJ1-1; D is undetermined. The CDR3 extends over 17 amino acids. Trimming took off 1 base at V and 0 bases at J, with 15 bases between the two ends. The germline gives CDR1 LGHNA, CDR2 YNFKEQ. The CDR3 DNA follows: TGTGCCAGCAGCCAAGGTTTTGGGGAAGCCTTGAACACTGAAGCTTTCTTT. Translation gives CASSQGFGEALNTEAFF.

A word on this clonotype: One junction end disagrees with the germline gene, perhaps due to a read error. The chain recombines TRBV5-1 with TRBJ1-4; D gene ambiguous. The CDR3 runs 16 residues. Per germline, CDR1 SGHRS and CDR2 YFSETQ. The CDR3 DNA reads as TGCGCCAGCAGATTGGGTCTGAACCCAACTAATGAAAAACTGTTTTTT. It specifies CASRLGLNPTNEKLFF.

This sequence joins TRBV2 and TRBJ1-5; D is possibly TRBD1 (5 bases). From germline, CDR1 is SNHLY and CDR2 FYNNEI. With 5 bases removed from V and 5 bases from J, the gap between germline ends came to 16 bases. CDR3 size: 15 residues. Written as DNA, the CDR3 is TGTGCCAGCAGTTACTCTGTCGGGGACTATCAGCCCCAGCATTTT. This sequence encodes CASSYSVGDYQPQHF.

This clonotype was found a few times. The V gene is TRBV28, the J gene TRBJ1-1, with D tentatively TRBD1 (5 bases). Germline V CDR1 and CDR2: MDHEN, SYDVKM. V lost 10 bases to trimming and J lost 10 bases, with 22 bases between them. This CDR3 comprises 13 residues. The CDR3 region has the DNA TGTGCCAACGCATATTTTGGGGCCTTTTTAGCTTTCTTT. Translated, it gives CANAYFGAFLAFF.

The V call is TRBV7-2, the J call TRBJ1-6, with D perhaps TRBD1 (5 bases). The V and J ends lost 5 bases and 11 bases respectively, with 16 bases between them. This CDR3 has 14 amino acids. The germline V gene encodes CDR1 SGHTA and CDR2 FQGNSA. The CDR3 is CASSIRGMRTPLHF. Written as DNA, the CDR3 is TGTGCCAGCAGCATCCGGGGGATGAGGACACCCCTCCACTTT.

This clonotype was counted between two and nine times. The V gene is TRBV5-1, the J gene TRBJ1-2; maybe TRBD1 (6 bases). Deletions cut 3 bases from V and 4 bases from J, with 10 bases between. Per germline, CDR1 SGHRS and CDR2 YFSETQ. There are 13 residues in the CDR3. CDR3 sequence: CASSWDTRYGYTF. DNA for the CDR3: TGCGCCAGCAGCTGGGACACCCGCTATGGCTACACCTTC.

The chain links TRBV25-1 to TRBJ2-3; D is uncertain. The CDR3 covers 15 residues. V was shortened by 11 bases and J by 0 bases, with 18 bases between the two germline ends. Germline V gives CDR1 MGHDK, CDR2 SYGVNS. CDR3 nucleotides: TGTGCCGCAGCATCCAGACACCTTAGCACAGATACGCAGTATTTT. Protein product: CAAASRHLSTDTQYF.

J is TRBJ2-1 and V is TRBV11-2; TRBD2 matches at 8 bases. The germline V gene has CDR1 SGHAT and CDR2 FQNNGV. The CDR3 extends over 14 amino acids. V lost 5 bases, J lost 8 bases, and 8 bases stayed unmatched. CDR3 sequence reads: CASSPFRAGDEQFF. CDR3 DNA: TGTGCCAGCAGCCCTTTTAGAGCGGGGGATGAGCAGTTCTTC.

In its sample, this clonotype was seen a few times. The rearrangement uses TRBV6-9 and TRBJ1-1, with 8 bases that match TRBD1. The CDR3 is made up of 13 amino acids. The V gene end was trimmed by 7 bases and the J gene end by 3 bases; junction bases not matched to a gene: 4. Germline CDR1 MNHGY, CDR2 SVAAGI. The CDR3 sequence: CASTQGEDTEAFF. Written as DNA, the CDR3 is TGTGCCAGCACACAGGGGGAGGACACTGAAGCTTTCTTT.

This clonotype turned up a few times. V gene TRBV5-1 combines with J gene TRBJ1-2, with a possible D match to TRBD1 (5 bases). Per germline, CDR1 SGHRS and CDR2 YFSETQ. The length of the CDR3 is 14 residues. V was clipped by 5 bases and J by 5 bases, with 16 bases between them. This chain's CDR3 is CASRDTGTLYGYTF. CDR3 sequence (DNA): TGCGCCAGCAGGGATACCGGGACCTTGTATGGCTACACCTTC. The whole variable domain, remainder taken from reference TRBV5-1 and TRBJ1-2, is KAGVTQTPRYLIKTRGQQVTLSCSPISGHRSVSWYQQTPGQGLQFLFEYFSETQRNKGNFPGRFSGRQFSNSRSEMNVSTLELGDSALYLCASRDTGTLYGYTFGSGTRLTVV.

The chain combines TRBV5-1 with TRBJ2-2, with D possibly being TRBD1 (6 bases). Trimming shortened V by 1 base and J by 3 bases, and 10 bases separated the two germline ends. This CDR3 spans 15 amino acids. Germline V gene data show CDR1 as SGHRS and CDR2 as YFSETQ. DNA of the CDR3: TGCGCCAGCAGCTTGTGGGGGCGCGACACCGGGGAGCTGTTTTTT. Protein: CASSLWGRDTGELFF.

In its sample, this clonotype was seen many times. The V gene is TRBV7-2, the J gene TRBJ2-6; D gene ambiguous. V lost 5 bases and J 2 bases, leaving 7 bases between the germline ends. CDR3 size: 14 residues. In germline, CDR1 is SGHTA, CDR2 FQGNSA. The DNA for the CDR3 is TGTGCCAGCAGCCCTGGTACTGGGGCCAACGTCCTGACTTTC. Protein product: CASSPGTGANVLTF.